This is a list of T cell receptor beta chains from one sample in a study of blood T cell repertoires in COVID-19. Method: immunoSEQ multiplex PCR; TCRdb's copy keeps in-frame clones and lacks some. This sample yields approximately 230,000 clones, of which 70% to 85% are seen a single time; 4% to 6% belongs to the top ten. Sample: peripheral blood. These receptors came from a woman of 80 years or more with active or convalescent COVID-19. The CDR3 runs from the conserved cysteine through the conserved F or W. The D gene is left open where the match is weak. Clone size, where shown, is once, few, many, or a class for clones that have expanded.

>NA|TRBV19|TRBJ1-5|NA
TGTGCCAGTAGAGAGTCGGGTTATCAGCCCCAGCATTTT
CASRESGYQPQHF
>NA|TRBV28|TRBJ2-5|NA
TGTGCCAGCAGTTCCGGGTCCTTCACCCAGTACTTC
CASSSGSFTQYF
>TRBD2|TRBV3-1/TRBV3-2|TRBJ2-3|NA
TGTGCCAGCAGCGAAACCGGGACTAGCGGGAGGTCCCGGGGGCAGTATTTT
CASSETGTSGRSRGQYF
>TRBD1|TRBV7-8|TRBJ2-1|NA
TGTGCCAGCAGCTCCGTGACAGGGGGCTCACTAGGGAGGTACAATGAGCAGTTCTTC
CASSSVTGGSLGRYNEQFF
>NA|TRBV5-1|TRBJ1-1|NA
TGCGCCAGCAGCCCCTTGGGGGCAAAGGAAGCTTTCTTT
CASSPLGAKEAFF
>NA|TRBV10-1|TRBJ2-2|NA
TGCGCCAGCAGCGCCCTAAGTATATCCGGGGAGCTGTTTTTT
CASSALSISGELFF
>TRBD2|TRBV14|TRBJ2-7|NA
TGTGCCAGCAGCCCTCGACTAGGGCGGGAGGGCCGCGGAACCTACGAGCAGTACTTC
CASSPRLGREGRGTYEQYF
>NA|TRBV28|TRBJ1-4|NA
TGTGCCAGCAGTCCCTCAGGGGCAACTAATGAAAAACTGTTTTTT
CASSPSGATNEKLFF
>NA|TRBV3-1/TRBV3-2|TRBJ1-6|NA
TGTGCCAGCAGCCAAGGAGGGCGGGGGTTCGTCTCACCCCTCCACTTT
CASSQGGRGFVSPLHF
>TRBD1|TRBV5-1|TRBJ1-5|NA
TGCGCCAGCAGCCCCGGGACAGGGTACACTCAGCCCCAGCATTTT
CASSPGTGYTQPQHF
>TRBD2|TRBV7-8|TRBJ2-7|NA
TGTGCCAGCAGCGCCGGGACTACCCTCACCGAGCAGTACTTC
CASSAGTTLTEQYF
>TRBD1|TRBV5-1|TRBJ1-1|once
TGCGCCAGTAACCGGGCCACAGGGGATGATGAAGCTTTCTTT
CASNRATGDDEAFF
>TRBD1|TRBV5-1|TRBJ2-2|NA
TGCGCCAGCAGTCACAACCTCCAACAGGGGTCGCTGAACACCGGGGAGCTGTTTTTT
CASSHNLQQGSLNTGELFF
>NA|TRBV6-7|TRBJ2-1|NA
TGTGCCACCGCGGTTTTCGCCTCCTACAATGAGCAGTTCTTC
CATAVFASYNEQFF
>NA|TRBV24-1|TRBJ2-5|NA
TGTGCCACCAGTTCGCAAGAGACCCAGTACTTC
CATSSQETQYF
>NA|TRBV7-2|TRBJ1-1|NA
TGTGCCAGCAGCTTGGGCGTTTCCATGAACACTGAAGCTTTCTTT
CASSLGVSMNTEAFF
>NA|TRBV19|TRBJ2-1|NA
TGTGCCAGTAGTATAGGGGGACTCATGCATGAGCAGTTCTTC
CASSIGGLMHEQFF
>TRBD1|TRBV27|TRBJ1-6|NA
TGTGCCAGCACCACGGACAGGGTCTCACCCCTCCACTTT
CASTTDRVSPLHF
>TRBD1|TRBV29-1|TRBJ2-1|once
TGCAGCGCACCCGACAGGGGCTCCTACAATGAGCAGTTCTTC
CSAPDRGSYNEQFF
>NA|TRBV4-2|TRBJ2-3|NA
TGTGCCAGCAGCCAAGTTTTGTGGGGGGACCCACCGGTCACAGATACGCAGTATTTT
CASSQVLWGDPPVTDTQYF
>NA|TRBV6-5|TRBJ2-7|NA
TGTGCCAGCAGTAGAATGGGGCTCCCATCCTACGAGCAGTACTTC
CASSRMGLPSYEQYF
>NA|TRBV7-9|TRBJ2-7|NA
TGTGCCAGCAGCCGTGGGGCGGCCTACGAGCAGTACTTC
CASSRGAAYEQYF
>TRBD1|TRBV2|TRBJ1-2|NA
TGTGCCAGCAGTAAACAGGGGGCTAACTATGGCTACACCTTC
CASSKQGANYGYTF
>TRBD2|TRBV28|TRBJ2-1|NA
TGTGCCAGCAGTTTTTTGCCTAGCGGCTACAATGAGCAGTTCTTC
CASSFLPSGYNEQFF
>TRBD2|TRBV2|TRBJ2-3|NA
TGTGCCAGCAGTAAAATTTGGACTAGCGGCACAGATACGCAGTATTTT
CASSKIWTSGTDTQYF
>NA|TRBV28|TRBJ2-2|NA
TGTGCCAGCAGCCTAAGGGGCTCCGGGGAGCTGTTTTTT
CASSLRGSGELFF
>TRBD1|TRBV5-1|TRBJ2-3|NA
TGCGCCAGCAGCTGGGGACAGGGGATGAGTGAGCAGTATTTT
CASSWGQGMSEQYF
>TRBD2|TRBV5-1|TRBJ2-1|once
TGCGCCAGCAGCTTGTCCCCAAGGGCTAGCGGGAGTAATGAGCAGTTCTTC
CASSLSPRASGSNEQFF
>NA|TRBV5-1|TRBJ2-1|NA
TGCGCCAGCAGCTTACAGGGTCCCAATGAGCAGTTCTTC
CASSLQGPNEQFF
>NA|TRBV9|TRBJ1-1|NA
TGTGCCAGCAGCCCAAGGATCAGGGATAGTCGTATGAACACTGAAGCTTTCTTT
CASSPRIRDSRMNTEAFF
>NA|TRBV5-4|TRBJ2-1|NA
TGTGCCAGCAGCTTGACATTCTACAATGAGCAGTTCTTC
CASSLTFYNEQFF
>TRBD2|TRBV7-2|TRBJ2-5|NA
TGTGCCAGCAGCTTAGCTCTTCTGGGCGGGGGGCACCAAGAGACCCAGTACTTC
CASSLALLGGGHQETQYF
>TRBD1|TRBV28|TRBJ1-2|NA
TGTGCCAGCAGTTTGCATCAGGGGGCGCTTTTTGGCTACACCTTC
CASSLHQGALFGYTF
>NA|TRBV10-1|TRBJ1-3|few
TGCGCCAGCCAACAGGGAACTGGAAACACCATATATTTT
CASQQGTGNTIYF
>NA|TRBV10-3|TRBJ1-2|NA
TGTGCCATCAGTGAGTCTGGACAGCTTGGCTACACCTTC
CAISESGQLGYTF
>TRBD1|TRBV5-1|TRBJ1-4|NA
TGCGCCAGCAGCTTGGAGGGACAGGGTAATGAAAAACTGTTTTTT
CASSLEGQGNEKLFF
>NA|TRBV9|TRBJ1-3|NA
TGTGCCAGCAGCGCCCATGCGGAGGTGCAGGGAAACACCATATATTTT
CASSAHAEVQGNTIYF
>TRBD2|TRBV10-3|TRBJ2-7|NA
TGTGCCATCGGAAAGACTAGCGGGAGAGCCGGGAACGAGCAGTACTTC
CAIGKTSGRAGNEQYF